The 27 T cell receptor beta chains below all came from one sample that was sequenced in a study of spatial heterogeneity in lung cancer. The time point here: sample taken at primary tumor resection. Material for sequencing was whole RNA from tumor, nontumor lung or frozen PBMC, left unsorted. TCRdb fed the 5' RACE reads into MiXCR, producing one record per CDR3 protein. The top ten clones hold under 5.5% of a sample with about 86,000 distinct CDR3 sequences, roughly 12% of them seen once. The sequences come from PBMCs, collected at surgery. Receptor source: a male donor with early-stage non-small cell lung cancer.

This clonotype has at least ten counts. This chain links TRBV12-3 or TRBV12-4 with TRBJ2-2; D unclear. This CDR3 has 16 residues. The V end was cut by 6 bases, the J end by 0 bases, with 14 bases between. The CDR3 spells CASSSIFTANTGELFF. The CDR3 nucleotides read TGTGCCAGCAGCTCCATTTTCACCGCGAACACCGGGGAGCTGTTTTTT.

The CDR3 protein is CASARARSEETQYF. Written as DNA, the CDR3 is TGTGCCAGCGCACGCGCGCGGTCTGAAGAGACCCAGTACTTC. This chain links TRBV12-3 or TRBV12-4 with TRBJ2-5; D uncertain. The CDR3 runs to 14 residues. The ends were cut back, 8 bases at V and 3 bases at J, with 16 bases in the middle.

The genes are TRBV10-2 and TRBJ1-2; weak D call: TRBD1 (6 bases). Germline loops: CDR1 WSHSY, CDR2 SAAADI. This CDR3 has 15 residues. V was cut by 11 bases and J by 3 bases, with 22 bases left in between. The CDR3 here is CALKPGHPADYGYTF. The CDR3 nucleotides are TGCGCCTTAAAACCGGGACACCCTGCGGACTATGGCTACACCTTC.

This clonotype has only a few counts. The genes are TRBV27 and TRBJ1-3, with no clear D. CDR3 length equals 12 residues. Trimming left V 7 bases short and J 10 bases short, with 14 bases between. The germline gives CDR1 MNHEY, CDR2 SMNVEV (reference sequence). The CDR3 spells CASKSPGETIYF. Here the CDR3 DNA reads TGTGCCAGCAAAAGCCCTGGTGAGACCATATATTTT.

The V gene is TRBV2, the J gene TRBJ2-2; TRBD1 aligns across 10 bases. The CDR3 consists of 14 residues. V was pared by 4 bases and J by 7 bases, with 3 bases of the junction left unmatched. Germline-derived CDR1 and CDR2 are SNHLY and FYNNEI. The CDR3 DNA sequence: TGTGCCAGCAGTGCGGACAGGGGGATCGGGGAGCTGTTTTTT. Translation gives CASSADRGIGELFF.

Only a few counts were recorded for this clonotype. V gene TRBV11-2 combines with J gene TRBJ1-3, with 7 positions matching TRBD1. Trimming cost V 6 bases and J 4 bases; bases outside gene matches: 6. This CDR3 contains 14 residues. From germline, CDR1 is SGHAT and CDR2 FQNNGV. The CDR3 loop reads CASSNRGSGNTIYF. The CDR3 coding sequence is TGTGCCAGCAGTAACAGGGGATCAGGAAACACCATATATTTT.

This chain uses TRBV20-1 with TRBJ2-3; 11 nucleotides match TRBD1. Per the germline V gene, CDR1 is DFQATT and CDR2 is SNEGSKA (reference sequence). This CDR3 has 14 amino acids. Trimming took 1 base from V and 4 from J; bases not matched to a gene: 1. The CDR3 loop reads CSARGTGGADTQYF. In nucleotides, the CDR3 is TGCAGTGCTAGAGGGACAGGGGGCGCAGATACGCAGTATTTT.

The rearrangement uses TRBV5-5 and TRBJ2-7, with D possibly being TRBD1 (6 bases). The CDR3 spans 15 residues. From germline, CDR1 is SGHKS and CDR2 YYEKEE (reference sequence). Trimming shortened V by 2 bases and J by 3 bases, and 15 bases separated the two germline ends. As DNA, the CDR3 is TGTGCCAGCAGCTTCTCGGGACAACGAGGCTACGAGCAGTACTTC. As protein: CASSFSGQRGYEQYF.

The gene calls are TRBV19 and TRBJ1-6; 7 nucleotides match TRBD1. The CDR3 totals 12 residues. The ends lost 9 bases at V and 6 bases at J; junction bases unmatched: 2. The germline gives CDR1 LNHDA, CDR2 SQIVND (reference sequence). CDR3 in DNA: TGTGCCAGCGGGACAGTTAATTCACCCCTCCACTTT. Translating it yields CASGTVNSPLHF. The full variable domain, completed using reference TRBV19 and TRBJ1-6, is DGGITQSPKYLFRKEGQNVTLSCEQNLNHDAMYWYRQDPGQGLRLIYYSQIVNDFQKGDIAEGYSVSREKKESFPLTVTSAQKNPTAFYLCASGTVNSPLHFGNGTRLTVT.

This chain links TRBV27 with TRBJ2-1; TRBD2 aligns across 12 bases. With 5 bases clipped from V and 7 bases from J, the junction kept 9 bases outside the gene matches. Germline CDR1 MNHEY, CDR2 SMNVEV (reference sequence). This CDR3 comprises 16 residues. DNA of the CDR3: TGTGCCAGCAGTCACCCCGGGCTAGCGGGAGGGAATGAGCAGTTCTTC. As protein: CASSHPGLAGGNEQFF.

The gene calls are TRBV20-1 and TRBJ2-1; 8 nucleotides line up with TRBD2. The CDR3 covers 14 residues. Trimming removed 5 bases from V and 5 bases from J; junction bases left unmatched: 8. Per the germline V gene, CDR1 is DFQATT and CDR2 is SNEGSKA (reference sequence). CDR3 nucleotide sequence: TGCAGTGCTGGTAGCGGGGCCCCTAACAATGAGCAGTTCTTC. Protein: CSAGSGAPNNEQFF.

This clonotype was recorded a few times. The rearrangement links TRBV3-1 to TRBJ2-7; D remains ambiguous. Germline lookup yields CDR1 LGHDT and CDR2 YNNKEL (reference sequence). This CDR3 comprises 15 residues. V was cut by 3 bases and J by 0 bases, with 12 bases left in between. The CDR3 coding sequence is TGTGCCAGCAGCCATACCGGGCCCAGCTCCTACGAGCAGTACTTC. This codes for CASSHTGPSSYEQYF.

There are many counts of this clonotype. The gene calls are TRBV7-8 and TRBJ2-1; D gene unclear. V lost 3 bases and J 9 bases, leaving 12 bases between the germline ends. CDR1 SGHVS and CDR2 FQNEAQ come from the germline V gene. The length of the CDR3 is 13 residues. CDR3 region: CASSLIGSGEQFF. The DNA of the CDR3 is TGTGCCAGCAGCTTGATTGGAAGTGGTGAGCAGTTCTTC.

This clonotype was counted between two and nine times. The rearrangement uses TRBV5-1 and TRBJ2-3; a weak D match, TRBD1 (5 bases). The V gene lost 2 bases and the J gene lost 1 base, with 14 bases spanning the gap. The CDR3 totals 16 residues. Germline V lookup: CDR1 SGHRS, CDR2 YFSETQ. CDR3 sequence: CASSFQTDIGTDTQYF. CDR3 DNA: TGCGCCAGCAGCTTCCAGACAGATATCGGCACAGATACGCAGTATTTT.

This clonotype was detected a few times. The chain uses TRBV5-5 and TRBJ1-1; 8 bases line up with TRBD1. CDR3 size: 12 residues. V lost 4 bases and J lost 8; bases outside the gene matches: 4. From germline, CDR1 is SGHKS and CDR2 YYEKEE (reference sequence). CDR3 nucleotide sequence: TGTGCCAGCAGCGTTGACAGGGGCGAAGCTTTCTTT. Residues: CASSVDRGEAFF. Complete variable domain (other parts from reference TRBV5-5 and TRBJ1-1): DAGVTQSPTHLIKTRGQQVTLRCSPISGHKSVSWYQQVLGQGPQFIFQYYEKEERGRGNFPDRFSARQFPNYSSELNVNALLLGDSALYLCASSVDRGEAFFGQGTRLTVV.

This clonotype has at least ten counts. J is TRBJ2-1 and V is TRBV30, with D possibly matching TRBD2 (6 bases). The V end was cut by 0 bases, the J end by 11 bases, with 8 bases between. This CDR3 has 11 residues. Germline-derived CDR1 and CDR2 are GTSNPN and SVGIG (reference sequence). CDR3 nucleotides: TGTGCCTGGAGTGTAGGAGGGAAGCAGTTCTTC. Protein product: CAWSVGGKQFF.

The chain couples TRBV2 to TRBJ2-3; either TRBD1 or TRBD2 may supply D (5 bases each). The V gene's germline CDR1 is SNHLY and CDR2 FYNNEI. The CDR3 extends over 17 amino acids. V gave up 9 bases and J gave up 3 bases, with 25 bases separating them. CDR3 sequence (DNA): TGTGCCAGTCCTCGGGACCCCAAACGCGAGGAGACAGATACGCAGTATTTT. Its protein is CASPRDPKREETDTQYF.

This clonotype was seen at least ten times. The chain has TRBV5-4 and TRBJ1-1; D ambiguous. V dropped 0 bases and J dropped 3 bases, with 6 bases sitting between them. The CDR3 has 13 residues. Germline assignment: CDR1 SGHNT and CDR2 YYREEE (reference sequence). CDR3 DNA sequence: TGTGCCAGCAGCTTGGGCCCTGACACTGAAGCTTTCTTT. Encoded protein: CASSLGPDTEAFF.

This clonotype was picked up a small number of times. The chain joins TRBV12-3 or TRBV12-4 to TRBJ1-1; D is perhaps TRBD1 (5 bases). The CDR3 covers 17 residues. Trimming left V 8 bases short and J 6 bases short, with 28 bases between. In nucleotides, the CDR3 is TGTGCCAGCGGATCTTCGACCTTCGGGGGGGGAAGCCCTGAAGCTTTCTTT. It encodes CASGSSTFGGGSPEAFF.

This clonotype was detected many times. The V gene is TRBV2, the J gene TRBJ1-2, with unresolved D. CDR1 and CDR2 (germline): SNHLY, FYNNEI. The CDR3 consists of 14 residues. V was shortened by 1 base and J by 4 bases, with 10 bases between the two germline ends. The CDR3 is CASSEEGGSYGYTF. DNA of the CDR3: TGTGCCAGCAGTGAAGAAGGTGGGAGCTATGGCTACACCTTC. Using reference TRBV2 and TRBJ1-2 for the parts outside the CDR3, the full variable domain is EPEVTQTPSHQVTQMGQEVILRCVPISNHLYFYWYRQILGQKVEFLVSFYNNEISEKSEIFDDQFSVERPDGSNFTLKIRSTKLEDSAMYFCASSEEGGSYGYTFGSGTRLTVV.

This clonotype was recorded a few times. This chain joins TRBV29-1 and TRBJ1-1; D gene unclear. The CDR3 is made up of 14 amino acids. Trimming removed 2 bases at V and 1 base at J, with 11 bases between. Germline CDR1 SQVTM, CDR2 ANQGSEA. The CDR3 region is CSVELPPGNTEAFF. The CDR3 DNA reads as TGCAGCGTTGAACTCCCCCCGGGGAACACTGAAGCTTTCTTT. The complete variable domain, with remaining parts taken from reference TRBV29-1 and TRBJ1-1, reads SAVISQKPSRDICQRGTSLTIQCQVDSQVTMMFWYRQQPGQSLTLIATANQGSEATYESGFVIDKFPISRPNLTFSTLTVSNMSPEDSSIYLCSVELPPGNTEAFFGQGTRLTVV.

This clonotype has just a few counts. V usage is TRBV20-1 and J usage is TRBJ1-1; TRBD1 matches 7 bases. This CDR3 is 11 amino acids long. The junction had 0 bases not matched to a gene; V was cut back by 7 bases and J by 1 base. The germline V gene encodes CDR1 DFQATT and CDR2 SNEGSKA (reference sequence). CDR3 coding DNA: TGCAGTGGACAGGGGAACACTGAAGCTTTCTTT. The encoded protein is CSGQGNTEAFF.

This clonotype came up a few times. The V gene is TRBV20-1, the J gene TRBJ2-7; the match to TRBD2 covers 8 bases. The CDR3 extends over 15 amino acids. V was pared by 0 bases and J by 7 bases, with 11 bases of the junction left unmatched. The germline gives CDR1 DFQATT, CDR2 SNEGSKA (reference sequence). The CDR3 here is CSARDRTSGVKEQYF. The CDR3 DNA reads as TGCAGTGCTAGAGATAGAACTAGCGGTGTGAAGGAGCAGTACTTC.

This clonotype has only a few counts. V and J are TRBV30 and TRBJ2-5; D is unresolved. CDR3 length: 14 amino acids. Trimming left V 1 base short and J 5 bases short, with 14 bases between. Looked up from germline, CDR1 is GTSNPN and CDR2 is SVGIG (reference sequence). CDR3 coding DNA: TGTGCCTGGAGTGCCCCGCCAGGTGGCGAGACCCAGTACTTC. This codes for CAWSAPPGGETQYF. The complete variable domain, with remaining parts taken from reference TRBV30 and TRBJ2-5, reads SQTIHQWPATLVQPVGSPLSLECTVEGTSNPNLYWYRQAAGRGLQLLFYSVGIGQISSEVPQNLSASRPQDRQFILSSKKLLLSDSGFYLCAWSAPPGGETQYFGPGTRLLVL.

The chain uses TRBV19 and TRBJ2-2; TRBD1 is a possible D gene (6 bases). Trimming took off 8 bases at V and 4 bases at J, with 11 bases between the two ends. Germline-derived CDR1 and CDR2 are LNHDA and SQIVND (reference sequence). This CDR3 is 13 amino acids long. DNA of the CDR3: TGTGCCAGTTGGACAGCGAGCACCGGGGAGCTGTTTTTT. Its protein is CASWTASTGELFF.

The gene calls are TRBV9 and TRBJ1-2, with D perhaps TRBD1 (5 bases). This CDR3 is built from 13 residues. Trimming pared 4 bases from V and 2 bases from J, leaving 9 bases between. Germline V lookup: CDR1 SGDLS, CDR2 YYNGEE. The DNA of the CDR3 is TGTGCCAGCAGCACTGGGGGAAACTATGGCTACACCTTC. Its translation is CASSTGGNYGYTF. Complete variable domain (other parts from reference TRBV9 and TRBJ1-2): DSGVTQTPKHLITATGQRVTLRCSPRSGDLSVYWYQQSLDQGLQFLIQYYNGEERAKGNILERFSAQQFPDLHSELNLSSLELGDSALYFCASSTGGNYGYTFGSGTRLTVV.

This clonotype showed up just a few times. This chain links TRBV6-6 with TRBJ2-7, with D possibly TRBD2 on 6 matching bases. Germline lookup yields CDR1 MNHNY and CDR2 SVGAGI (reference sequence). CDR3 size: 14 residues. V was pared by 5 bases and J by 2 bases, with 13 bases between. The CDR3 is CASSRGTVAYEQYF. The CDR3 region has the DNA TGTGCCAGCAGTCGCGGGACGGTTGCCTACGAGCAGTACTTC.